This record looks at one T cell receptor (beta chain) sequence and its context. The sample originates from a study of blood T cell repertoires in COVID-19. Clones were read by immunoSEQ multiplex PCR, and TCRdb kept only the in-frame ones, dropping some. The sample holds around 220,000 clones, roughly 87% seen once. This receptor was identified in a woman aged 25 to 45 with acute COVID-19. Sequencing used PBMCs or T cells enriched from blood (not recorded which).

The CDR3 is CASTTPGQFHEQFF. CDR3 coding DNA: TGTGCCAGCACCACCCCGGGACAGTTCCATGAGCAGTTCTTC. The rearrangement joins TRBV27 to TRBJ2-1; 7 bases agree with TRBD1. The CDR3 loop spans 14 amino acids. V trimming: 7 bases; J trimming: 8 bases; junction bases outside the gene matches: 11. Germline values: CDR1 MNHEY, CDR2 SMNVEV (reference sequence).